Listed below are T cell receptor beta chains from one sample, sequenced in a study of T cells after yellow fever vaccination. TCRdb re-called the 5' RACE reads with MiXCR, one entry per CDR3 protein. The sample contains around 590,000 distinct CDR3 sequences, 9% to 15% of which appear only once. Specimen: PBMCs, collected on the day of the yellow fever booster vaccination. These receptors were taken from a man aged 30 to 45 who received the YFV17D yellow fever vaccine. The CDR3 runs from the conserved cysteine through the conserved F or W. D genes are given only for firm matches. Rows give clone size only sometimes, using once, few, many, or a class for an expanded clone.

NA	TRBV5-6	TRBJ2-3	many	CASSSVADTQYF	TGTGCCAGCAGTTCAGTGGCAGATACGCAGTATTTT
TRBD2	TRBV4-2	TRBJ2-1	few	CASSQVMAGEYEQFF	TGTGCCAGCAGCCAAGTTATGGCGGGAGAATATGAGCAGTTCTTC
NA	TRBV21-1	TRBJ2-5	NA	CASSPGLAEGETQYF	TGTGCCAGCAGCCCTGGACTAGCGGAAGGGGAGACCCAGTACTTC
NA	TRBV20-1	TRBJ1-1	NA	CSAGVGAHTEAFF	TGCAGTGCTGGGGTGGGGGCCCACACTGAAGCTTTCTTT
NA	TRBV7-9	TRBJ2-3	few	CASSSSHTDTQYF	TGTGCCAGCAGCTCATCTCACACAGATACGCAGTATTTT
NA	TRBV18	TRBJ2-5	NA	CASSPPGQRPGETQYF	TGTGCCAGCTCACCACCCGGACAGCGGCCAGGGGAGACCCAGTACTTC
NA	TRBV5-1	TRBJ2-3	many	CASSLEGVGDTQYF	TGCGCCAGCAGCTTGGAAGGGGTAGGAGATACGCAGTATTTT
TRBD1	TRBV5-1	TRBJ2-7	many	CASSSGGTYEQYF	TGCGCCAGCAGCTCAGGGGGCACCTACGAGCAGTACTTC
NA	TRBV23-1	TRBJ2-7	NA	CAIGVSYEQYF	TGCGCCATCGGCGTATCCTACGAGCAGTACTTC
NA	TRBV30	TRBJ2-7	NA	CAWSKTGGGEQYF	TGTGCCTGGAGCAAAACGGGGGGCGGCGAGCAGTACTTC
TRBD1	TRBV3-1	TRBJ1-2	few	CASAYWDRGWLGYTF	TGTGCCAGCGCTTACTGGGACAGGGGTTGGCTTGGCTACACCTTC
NA	TRBV5-6	TRBJ1-4	few	CASSLEVRGREKLFF	TGTGCCAGCAGCTTGGAAGTACGGGGGCGTGAAAAACTGTTTTTT
TRBD1	TRBV7-2	TRBJ1-1	few	CASSFQGGYGTEAFF	TGTGCCAGCAGCTTTCAAGGGGGCTACGGCACTGAAGCTTTCTTT
NA	TRBV18	TRBJ2-1	few	CASSPFQGSSYNEQFF	TGTGCCAGCTCACCATTCCAAGGGAGCTCCTACAATGAGCAGTTCTTC
NA	TRBV6-2/TRBV6-3	TRBJ2-7	few	CASTHDSYRSYEQYF	TGTGCCAGCACTCATGACTCTTACCGTTCCTACGAGCAGTACTTC
NA	TRBV9	TRBJ2-2	NA	CASSGPTGELFF	TGTGCCAGCAGCGGCCCCACCGGGGAGCTGTTTTTT
TRBD2	TRBV5-4	TRBJ2-3	few	CASSGGLAGTVAQYF	TGTGCCAGCAGCGGGGGACTAGCGGGGACCGTTGCGCAGTATTTT
NA	TRBV5-1	TRBJ2-1	NA	CASSLEPGYNEQFF	TGCGCCAGCAGCTTGGAACCGGGCTACAATGAGCAGTTCTTC
NA	TRBV9	TRBJ2-3	NA	CASSVSETTDTQYF	TGTGCCAGCAGCGTATCCGAGACCACAGATACGCAGTATTTT
NA	TRBV12-3/TRBV12-4	TRBJ2-1	few	CASSLKYEQFF	TGTGCCAGCAGTTTAAAATATGAGCAGTTCTTC
TRBD2	TRBV19	TRBJ2-3	many	CASSPRWTSGSSDTQYF	TGTGCCAGTAGTCCCCGATGGACTAGCGGGAGTTCGGATACGCAGTATTTT
NA	TRBV6-5	TRBJ1-1	NA	CASSYSREQGRTEAFF	TGTGCCAGCAGTTACTCTCGTGAACAGGGACGCACTGAAGCTTTCTTT
NA	TRBV15	TRBJ2-7	NA	CATSREREGYEQYF	TGTGCCACCAGCAGAGAGCGGGAAGGATACGAGCAGTACTTC
NA	TRBV7-2	TRBJ2-1	few	CASSPRRGGEQFF	TGTGCCAGCAGCCCAAGGAGGGGTGGTGAGCAGTTCTTC
NA	TRBV30	TRBJ2-2	few	CAWSDSPGELFF	TGTGCCTGGAGTGACTCCCCAGGGGAGCTGTTTTTT
TRBD2	TRBV29-1	TRBJ2-2	once	CSVAGGQNTGELFF	TGCAGCGTGGCGGGAGGACAGAACACCGGGGAGCTGTTTTTT
NA	TRBV7-9	TRBJ2-2	NA	CASSPPSGLSGELFF	TGTGCCAGCAGCCCCCCCTCGGGGTTATCCGGGGAGCTGTTTTTT
NA	TRBV20-1	TRBJ1-1	NA	CSAGGQLNTEAFF	TGCAGTGCTGGTGGACAATTGAACACTGAAGCTTTCTTT
TRBD2	TRBV7-3	TRBJ2-3	few	CASSPFGRGVPDTQYF	TGTGCCAGCAGCCCATTTGGTCGGGGGGTCCCAGATACGCAGTATTTT
TRBD1	TRBV5-1	TRBJ2-1	NA	CASSAGTGINEQFF	TGCGCCAGCAGCGCCGGGACAGGGATCAATGAGCAGTTCTTC
TRBD2	TRBV7-2	TRBJ2-4	few	CASSLDSGAPRIQYF	TGTGCCAGCAGCTTAGATAGCGGGGCCCCACGCATTCAGTACTTC
TRBD1	TRBV12-3/TRBV12-4	TRBJ1-1	few	CASSRDSWSTEAFF	TGTGCCAGCAGTAGGGACAGTTGGAGCACTGAAGCTTTCTTT
NA	TRBV29-1	TRBJ2-5	NA	CSVAARIQETQYF	TGCAGCGTTGCGGCCAGGATCCAAGAGACCCAGTACTTC
NA	TRBV7-2	TRBJ2-5	many	CASSLASSETQYF	TGTGCCAGCAGCTTAGCGAGTTCTGAGACCCAGTACTTC
NA	TRBV29-1	TRBJ1-5	few	CSVGSLDQPQHF	TGCAGCGTGGGGTCTCTTGATCAGCCCCAGCATTTT
NA	TRBV12-3/TRBV12-4	TRBJ2-7	NA	CASSPRGPGTYEQYF	TGTGCCAGCAGTCCGCGAGGACCGGGTACCTACGAGCAGTACTTC
TRBD2	TRBV20-1	TRBJ2-5	NA	CSARGLAGVRVETQYF	TGCAGTGCTAGAGGACTAGCGGGAGTAAGAGTGGAGACCCAGTACTTC
NA	TRBV6-6	TRBJ2-5	NA	CASTRSSEETQYF	TGTGCCAGCACGAGGAGTTCAGAGGAGACCCAGTACTTC
NA	TRBV20-1	TRBJ2-5	few	CSARGLGWETQYF	TGCAGTGCACGTGGTTTGGGATGGGAGACCCAGTACTTC
NA	TRBV6-4	TRBJ2-1	few	CASSDSFEGEQFF	TGTGCCAGCAGTGACTCTTTTGAGGGTGAGCAGTTCTTC
NA	TRBV19	TRBJ2-1	once	CASSIGSVYNEQFF	TGTGCCAGTAGTATAGGATCTGTTTACAATGAGCAGTTCTTC
TRBD2	TRBV20-1	TRBJ2-1	few	CSAPETSGRFIGEQFF	TGCAGTGCTCCCGAGACTAGCGGGAGATTCATTGGTGAGCAGTTCTTC
NA	TRBV20-1	TRBJ2-7	few	CSASPRGDSYEQYF	TGCAGTGCTTCCCCTCGGGGAGACTCCTACGAGCAGTACTTC
NA	TRBV15	TRBJ2-5	NA	CATSANGLETQYF	TGTGCCACCAGCGCCAACGGCTTAGAGACCCAGTACTTC
TRBD1	TRBV5-8	TRBJ2-5	few	CASSRGQIRETQYF	TGTGCCAGCAGCAGGGGACAGATCAGGGAGACCCAGTACTTC
NA	TRBV4-2	TRBJ2-2	few	CASSQGGSNTGELFF	TGTGCCAGCAGCCAAGGCGGGTCGAACACCGGGGAGCTGTTTTTT
NA	TRBV10-3	TRBJ2-3	NA	CAIKEGSLLENTQYF	TGTGCCATCAAGGAGGGCTCACTCCTTGAAAATACGCAGTATTTT